This entry is about one T cell receptor (beta chain). Which antigen it targets is not known. No qualities accompany the bases; no much larger clone lies one base away. The library was generated by the immunoSEQ multiplex PCR assay. RNA was extracted from all samples and reverse transcribed into cDNA as template for TCR sequencing. SuperScript III was used to make first-strand cDNA, primed with a 2:1 mix of oligo-dT and random hexamers. Amplification bias was assessed with a synthetic immune receptor repertoire, and residual bias was removed computationally. Regarding the original processing steps: Raw reads were preprocessed for error removal, and CDR3 was defined according to IMGT conventions as running from the conserved cysteine to phenylalanine. Clonality was computed as 1 minus the Shannon entropy, with the entropy normalized by log2 of the number of productive unique TCRs. Scalp TCRbeta sequences were cross-referenced with sorted blood CD4 and CD8 repertoires so that the CD4 or CD8 identity of scalp clones could be inferred. The immuneACCESS repertoire file appears here via TCRdb, limited to in-frame rearrangements. These files lack a portion of the clones; in checked studies, under half of the deficit traces to unresolved V genes, and the cause of the others is not known. That table supplies the V and J calls and clone size; D and trimming were determined from the DNA. The sample table records 65,000 to 95,000 clones; about 53% of these occur just once. The ten largest clones take up roughly 5.6% of the sample.

This sample stems from a study of CD8+ T cells in alopecia areata (dated by TCRdb to the late 2010s). For context, the study as a whole: In both human patients and the C3H/HeJ mouse model, the study applied high-throughput TCRbeta sequencing to look at T cell clonal expansion in alopecia areata. Scalp clonality was compared among normal scalp (n=4), patchy alopecia areata scalp (n=8), and alopecia totalis/universalis scalp (n=8). Human TCRbeta sequencing covered scalp tissue and sorted CD4+ and CD8+ peripheral blood T cells from patchy and totalis/universalis alopecia areata patients and healthy controls. Amplification of TCRbeta CDR3 regions was done by immunoSEQ multiplex PCR using 35 Vbeta forward primers and 13 Jbeta reverse primers. RNA came from the PAXgene miRNA kit for fixed scalp, the miRNeasy kit for PBMCs, and the RNeasy kit for mouse skin. Broader findings and caveats from the paper: Unlike mouse skin, which is dominated by gammadelta T cells, normal human skin has resident alphabeta T cells that are also sequenced, and this complicates analysis of the scalp TCR repertoire. Compared with normal scalp, lesional scalp had higher clonality and more expanded CD8+ clones, particularly in alopecia totalis/universalis, a pattern that suggests antigenic drive. Compared with mice, TCR sequences shared between patients were less clear, possibly partly because of HLA diversity across the patient population.

Lesional scalp punch biopsies and peripheral blood were collected from alopecia areata patients. PBMCs were isolated by density centrifugation and stained for CD3, CD4 and CD8, after which CD4+ and CD8+ T cells were sorted on a FACSAria. Untreated alopecia areata patients were recruited as part of a multicenter biomarker study. In four to six patients from the biomarker study, the blood CD8+ T cells went through an additional sort into NKG2D-low and NKG2D-high fractions. The CDR3, cysteine through phenylalanine, is 13 amino acids long. Only the CDR3 region is kept as DNA, spanning 39 bases read in frame from base 1. V is clipped by 1 base and J by 3 bases, and the sequence between their germline boundaries is 10 bases long. CDR1 and CDR2 (GTSNPN, SVGIG) derive from the germline V gene (reference sequence).

The chain uses TRBV30 and TRBJ2-7; 6 matching bases give a weak D call of TRBD2. The TCR comes from a human donor with alopecia areata. Input material: NKG2D-high CD8+ T cells sorted from blood. The sample's cell subset or site label is to be understood as: sorted CD8+ NKG2D-high blood T cells. The CDR3 amino acid sequence is: CAWSDWGDYEQYF. The nucleotide sequence reads TGTGCCTGGAGTGATTGGGGGGACTACGAGCAGTACTTC. The variable domain in full, with residues beyond the CDR3 obtained from the reference TRBV30 and TRBJ2-7 genes, is SQTIHQWPATLVQPVGSPLSLECTVEGTSNPNLYWYRQAAGRGLQLLFYSVGIGQISSEVPQNLSASRPQDRQFILSSKKLLLSDSGFYLCAWSDWGDYEQYFGPGTRLTVT.